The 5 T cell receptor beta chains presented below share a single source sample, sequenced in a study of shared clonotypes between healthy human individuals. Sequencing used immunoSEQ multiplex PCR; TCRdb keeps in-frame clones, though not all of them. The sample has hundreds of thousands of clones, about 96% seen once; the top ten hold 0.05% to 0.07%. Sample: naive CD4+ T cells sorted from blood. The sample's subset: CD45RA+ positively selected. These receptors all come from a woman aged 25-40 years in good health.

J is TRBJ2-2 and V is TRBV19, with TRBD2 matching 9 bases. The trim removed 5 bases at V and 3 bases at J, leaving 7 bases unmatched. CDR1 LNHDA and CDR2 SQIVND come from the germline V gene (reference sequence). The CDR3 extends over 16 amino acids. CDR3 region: CASSQLAGSDTGELFF. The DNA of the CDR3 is TGTGCCAGTAGTCAGCTAGCGGGATCTGACACCGGGGAGCTGTTTTTT.

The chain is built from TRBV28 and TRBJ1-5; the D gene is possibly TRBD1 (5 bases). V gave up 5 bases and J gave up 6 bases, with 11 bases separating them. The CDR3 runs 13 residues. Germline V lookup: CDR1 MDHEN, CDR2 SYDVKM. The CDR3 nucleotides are TGTGCCAGCAGTCGACAGTACAGTCAGCCCCAGCATTTT. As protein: CASSRQYSQPQHF.

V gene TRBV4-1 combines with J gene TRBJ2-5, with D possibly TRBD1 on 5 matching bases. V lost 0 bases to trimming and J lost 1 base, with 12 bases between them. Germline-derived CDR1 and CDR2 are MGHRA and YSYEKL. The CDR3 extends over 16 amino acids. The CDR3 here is CASSQDVAGPQETQYF. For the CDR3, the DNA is TGCGCCAGCAGCCAAGATGTGGCAGGGCCCCAAGAGACCCAGTACTTC.

The CDR3 nucleotides are TGTGCCAGCAGTTACTCGGACAGGGGACACGAGCAGTACTTC. Translated: CASSYSDRGHEQYF. The chain joins TRBV6-6 to TRBJ2-7, with 9 bases matching TRBD1. Germline V gives CDR1 MNHNY, CDR2 SVGAGI (reference sequence). This CDR3 is 14 amino acids long. The junction had 2 bases not matched to a gene; V was cut back by 0 bases and J by 5 bases.

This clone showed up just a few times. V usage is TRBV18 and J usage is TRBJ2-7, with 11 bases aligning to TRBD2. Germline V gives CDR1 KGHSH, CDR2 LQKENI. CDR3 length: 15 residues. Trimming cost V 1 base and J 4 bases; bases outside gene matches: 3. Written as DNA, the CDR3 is TGTGCCAGCTCACCACTAGCGGGAGGGCCGTACGAGCAGTACTTC. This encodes CASSPLAGGPYEQYF. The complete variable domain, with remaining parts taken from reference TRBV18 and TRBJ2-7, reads NAGVMQNPRHLVRRRGQEARLRCSPMKGHSHVYWYRQLPEEGLKFMVYLQKENIIDESGMPKERFSAEFPKEGPSILRIQQVVRGDSAAYFCASSPLAGGPYEQYFGPGTRLTVT.